A single sample is the source of the 18 T cell receptor beta chains below, sequenced in a study of spatial heterogeneity in lung cancer. Study-wide results and caveats: Tumor mutation count correlated with how many alpha and beta TCRs expanded intratumorally.

Time point described: sample taken at primary tumor resection. Via MiXCR, TCRdb re-called the 5' RACE reads, giving one row per CDR3 protein. The sample contains approximately 23,000 distinct CDR3 sequences, approximately 4.8% of which appear only once. Their antigens are not known. Sequencing was performed on lung tumor tissue, taken at surgery. Every receptor here comes from a male donor with early-stage non-small cell lung cancer.

This clonotype was recorded at least ten times. The V and J genes are TRBV20-1 and TRBJ1-2; TRBD1 might be the D (6 bases). V shed 5 bases and J shed 3 bases, with 19 bases lying between them. The CDR3 is 15 residues long. The V gene's germline CDR1 is DFQATT and CDR2 SNEGSKA (reference sequence). The CDR3 DNA reads as TGCAGTGCTCCCCAGTCGGGACAACCGCACTATGGCTACACCTTC. Translation gives CSAPQSGQPHYGYTF.

The sample holds a few counts of this clonotype. The V call is TRBV3-1, the J call TRBJ1-3; 9 nucleotides line up with TRBD1. Germline V gene data show CDR1 as LGHDT and CDR2 as YNNKEL (reference sequence). With V trimmed by 4 bases and J by 1 base, 5 bases remained unmatched. The CDR3 contains 16 residues. DNA of the CDR3: TGTGCCAGCAGCCTAACCGGGACAGGGTCTGGAAACACCATATATTTT. This translates into CASSLTGTGSGNTIYF.

This clonotype was recorded at least ten times. This sequence joins TRBV7-9 and TRBJ2-1, with D perhaps TRBD2 (5 bases). CDR1 and CDR2 from the germline V gene are SEHNR and FQNEAQ (reference sequence). The CDR3 extends over 14 amino acids. Between the trimmed V and J ends, which lost 4 bases and 8 bases, there was a span of 15 bases. CDR3 sequence: CASSSWTGFDEQFF. Here the CDR3 DNA reads TGTGCCAGCAGCTCCTGGACTGGATTTGATGAGCAGTTCTTC.

This clonotype was picked up many times. V is TRBV27 and J is TRBJ1-2; weak D call: TRBD1 (6 bases). Looked up from germline, CDR1 is MNHEY and CDR2 is SMNVEV (reference sequence). The CDR3 is made up of 14 amino acids. Trimming left V 4 bases short and J 5 bases short, with 14 bases between. CDR3 residues: CASSWGALGYGYTF. The CDR3 coding sequence is TGTGCCAGCAGTTGGGGGGCCCTCGGGTATGGCTACACCTTC.

V and J are TRBV4-2 and TRBJ1-1; 9 nucleotides match TRBD1. V shed 5 bases and J 4 bases; nucleotides not matched to a gene: 5. CDR1 and CDR2 (germline): LGHNA, YNFKEQ. The CDR3 spans 14 residues. CDR3 coding DNA: TGTGCCAGCAGCTTGACAGGGGGGGCCACTGAAGCTTTCTTT. Its translation is CASSLTGGATEAFF.

Ten or more counts support this clonotype. The V gene is TRBV6-2 or TRBV6-3, the J gene TRBJ2-7; 8 bases fit TRBD2. The CDR3 consists of 16 residues. Germline CDR1 MNHEY, CDR2 SVGEGT. Losses at the gene ends were 6 bases for V and 4 bases for J; bases not matched to a gene: 14. The CDR3 DNA sequence: TGTGCCAGCAGCGATCCGGTTGCGGGAGGACGTTACGAGCAGTACTTC. Translating gives CASSDPVAGGRYEQYF.

A note on this clonotype: An end of the junction differs from the germline gene, which may be a read error. The chain carries TRBV5-4 and TRBJ2-2; 10 bases are a match to TRBD1. CDR3 length equals 15 residues. The germline gives CDR1 SGHNT, CDR2 YYREEE (reference sequence). CDR3 amino acids: CASSFLGQGSTGGIF. The CDR3 region has the DNA TGTGCCAGCAGCTTTCTGGGACAGGGGTCAACGGGGGGGATTTTT.

This sequence joins TRBV7-9 and TRBJ2-7; D not certain. CDR1 is SEHNR, CDR2 FQNEAQ, per germline (reference sequence). The V and J ends lost 1 base and 4 bases respectively, with 17 bases between them. CDR3 length equals 16 residues. CDR3 DNA: TGTGCCAGCAGCTTAGAGGCCACCCGCAGACCTTACGAGCAGTACTTC. Residues: CASSLEATRRPYEQYF.

This clonotype has a handful of counts. V usage is TRBV4-1 and J usage is TRBJ2-1; TRBD2 aligns across 9 bases. Germline trimming cut 2 bases from V and 6 bases from J; bases unmatched to any gene: 5. The CDR3 runs to 15 residues. CDR1 is MGHRA and CDR2 is YSYEKL in the germline V gene. The CDR3 region has the DNA TGCGCCAGCAGCCAATCCGGCGGGGGGGTCAATGAGCAGTTCTTC. Protein: CASSQSGGGVNEQFF.

Only a few counts were recorded for this clonotype. A junction end diverges from the germline sequence, so it may reflect a read error. The gene calls are TRBV3-1 and TRBJ2-5; D gene ambiguous. The CDR3 has 14 residues. Germline V gene data show CDR1 as LGHDT and CDR2 as YNNKEL (reference sequence). For the CDR3, the DNA is TGTACCAGCAGCCAAGATCTCCAGAAAGAGACCCAGTACTTC. This gives the protein CTSSQDLQKETQYF.

This clonotype has ten or more counts. V and J are TRBV5-1 and TRBJ2-5, with D possibly matching TRBD2 (5 bases). Trimming cost V 4 bases and J 5 bases, with 18 bases left between them. There are 15 residues in the CDR3. Germline V CDR1 and CDR2: SGHRS, YFSETQ. The CDR3 DNA reads TGCGCCAGCAGCCTCCGTGTCGGGGTAGGGGAGACCCAGTACTTC. This sequence encodes CASSLRVGVGETQYF.

Ten or more counts support this clonotype. The chain's CDR3 is CSAPTWDTTYEQYF. For the CDR3, the DNA is TGCAGTGCCCCTACTTGGGACACTACCTACGAGCAGTACTTC. The chain links TRBV20-1 to TRBJ2-7; perhaps TRBD1 as D (6 bases). V dropped 6 bases and J dropped 2 bases, with 17 bases sitting between them. Germline CDR1 and CDR2: DFQATT and SNEGSKA (reference sequence). The CDR3 is 14 amino acids.

The sample holds many counts of this clonotype. V is TRBV5-5 and J is TRBJ1-1; D call uncertain. This CDR3 comprises 16 residues. CDR1 and CDR2 (germline): SGHKS, YYEKEE (reference sequence). V lost 1 base and J 0 bases, leaving 13 bases between the germline ends. CDR3 protein: CASSLRVGQMNTEAFF. The CDR3 DNA follows: TGTGCCAGCAGCTTGAGAGTAGGCCAAATGAACACTGAAGCTTTCTTT.

This clonotype was seen more than once but under ten times. The rearrangement joins TRBV6-2 or TRBV6-3 to TRBJ2-1, with D unclear. Germline V gene lookup returns CDR1 MNHEY and CDR2 SVGEGT. The CDR3 runs to 12 residues. V lost 2 bases and J 8 bases, leaving 7 bases between the germline ends. CDR3 coding DNA: TGTGCCAGCAGTTACATCGGCGATGAGCAGTTCTTC. Its protein product is CASSYIGDEQFF.

This clonotype was seen ten or more times. V is TRBV20-1 and J is TRBJ1-5, with TRBD1 identical over 7 bases. CDR3 length equals 13 residues. Germline V lookup: CDR1 DFQATT, CDR2 SNEGSKA (reference sequence). The V gene end was trimmed by 6 bases and the J gene end by 2 bases; junction bases not matched to a gene: 4. CDR3 nucleotide sequence: TGCAGTGCGGGGCAGGGGGGCAATCAGCCCCAGCATTTT. This codes for CSAGQGGNQPQHF.

This clonotype was counted between two and nine times. This chain links TRBV18 with TRBJ2-7, with TRBD2 identical over 13 bases. The junction had 6 bases not matched to a gene; V was cut back by 0 bases and J by 1 base. CDR1 and CDR2 (germline): KGHSH, LQKENI. The CDR3 consists of 18 residues. The CDR3 coding sequence is TGTGCCAGCTCACCACCGCGGACTAGCGGGAGTAGATCCTACGAGCAGTACTTC. This translates into CASSPPRTSGSRSYEQYF.

Many counts were recorded for this clonotype. CDR3 in DNA: TGTGCCATCAGTGGGGGAACTAGGGGATGGGACTCACCGAGTAACACAGATACGCAGTATTTT. Its protein is CAISGGTRGWDSPSNTDTQYF. The chain recombines TRBV10-3 with TRBJ2-3, with D perhaps matching TRBD2 (6 bases). CDR3 size: 21 residues. Deletions cut 4 bases from V and 2 bases from J, with 31 bases between. Germline V gene data show CDR1 as ENHRY and CDR2 as SYGVKD.

This clonotype was detected many times. The CDR3 spells CSASRTNPYEQYF. CDR3 coding DNA: TGCAGTGCTAGCCGGACGAATCCCTACGAGCAGTACTTC. The chain is built from TRBV20-1 and TRBJ2-7; D is unresolved. Germline V gene sequence: CDR1 DFQATT, CDR2 SNEGSKA (reference sequence). This CDR3 comprises 13 residues. V shed 3 bases and J shed 2 bases, with 11 bases lying between them.